This T cell receptor beta chain stems from a study of kidney transplant recipient with SARS-CoV-2 infection. This CDR3 contains 17 residues. V lost 5 bases, J lost 4 bases, and 23 bases lay in between. Per germline, CDR1 KGHSY and CDR2 FQNENV. This clonotype was seen many times. A single record per CDR3 protein comes from TCRdb applying MiXCR to the reads. The profile shows under 300,000 distinct CDR3 sequences, about 30% of them singletons. This rearrangement joins TRBV16 to TRBJ1-2; D is uncertain. Sequencing was performed on a blood sample, taken at baseline and on day 111 from a kidney transplant recipient. The sequence was obtained from a male patient aged 25 to 39 who had COVID-19 and was a kidney transplant recipient. T cells may partly derive from the graft donor. CDR3 coding DNA: TGTGCCAGCAGCGGATTCCAGGTCGTTAGAAAGACCTATGGCTACACCTTC. Its translation is CASSGFQVVRKTYGYTF.